This T cell receptor (beta chain) was captured in a study of cytomegalovirus exposure and HLA in healthy donors. Amplification used 60 Vbeta primers and 13 Jbeta primers. Here immunoSEQ multiplex PCR was the method, and the copy in TCRdb shows in-frame clones only, minus some. The table shows approximately 110,000 clones, with 73% occurring only once. The CDR3 contains 17 residues. The V gene lost 2 bases and the J gene lost 3 bases, with 20 bases spanning the gap. From germline, CDR1 is SGHTS and CDR2 YDEGEE. Findings and limits, study-wide: A later analysis found TCR association rates differed by HLA locus, highest for DRB1 and lowest for HLA-C. Later analysis identified 17,000 or so TCR beta sequences associated with HLA alleles, using a false discovery rate threshold of 0.05.

This clone was observed a handful of times. Its antigen is not known. This TCR came from a middle-aged man in good health and CMV-seronegative. V usage is TRBV5-8 and J usage is TRBJ1-1; D possibly corresponds to TRBD1 (6 bases). The source material was PBMCs. CDR3: CASSFAAGVGEDTEAFF. CDR3 bases: TGTGCCAGCAGCTTTGCGGCAGGGGTAGGTGAGGACACTGAAGCTTTCTTT.